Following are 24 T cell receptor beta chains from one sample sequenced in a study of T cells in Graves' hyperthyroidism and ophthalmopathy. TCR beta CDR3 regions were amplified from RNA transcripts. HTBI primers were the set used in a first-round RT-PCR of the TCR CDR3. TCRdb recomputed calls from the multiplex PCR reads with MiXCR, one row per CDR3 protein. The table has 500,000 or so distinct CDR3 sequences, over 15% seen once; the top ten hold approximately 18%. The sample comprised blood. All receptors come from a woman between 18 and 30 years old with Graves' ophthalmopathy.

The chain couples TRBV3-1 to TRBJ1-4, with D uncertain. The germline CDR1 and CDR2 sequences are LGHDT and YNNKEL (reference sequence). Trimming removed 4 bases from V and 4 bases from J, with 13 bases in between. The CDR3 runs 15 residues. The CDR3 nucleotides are TGTGCCAGCAGCCCACCGGATTACGTTAATGAAAAACTGTTTTTT. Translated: CASSPPDYVNEKLFF.

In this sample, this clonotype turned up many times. The CDR3 DNA follows: TGTGCCAGCAGCCAAGGCAGGGCATCTGGTGGCGAGCAGTACTTC. Translated, it gives CASSQGRASGGEQYF. V is TRBV14 and J is TRBJ2-7; D perhaps matches TRBD1 (5 bases). Between the trimmed V and J ends, which lost 1 base and 6 bases, there was a span of 16 bases. Germline assignment: CDR1 SGHDN and CDR2 FVKESK. This CDR3 contains 15 residues.

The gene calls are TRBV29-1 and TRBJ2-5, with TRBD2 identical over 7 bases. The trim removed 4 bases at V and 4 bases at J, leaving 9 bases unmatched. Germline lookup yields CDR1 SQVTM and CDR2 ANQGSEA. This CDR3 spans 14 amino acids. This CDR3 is CSVAAGPVRETQYF. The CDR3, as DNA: TGCAGCGTTGCAGCGGGGCCGGTGCGAGAGACCCAGTACTTC.

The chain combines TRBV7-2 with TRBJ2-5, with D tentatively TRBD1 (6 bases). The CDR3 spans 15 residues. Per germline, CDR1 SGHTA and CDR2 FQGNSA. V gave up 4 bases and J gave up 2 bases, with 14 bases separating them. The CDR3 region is CASSSGQLLQETQYF. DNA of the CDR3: TGTGCCAGCAGCTCCGGACAGCTTCTTCAAGAGACCCAGTACTTC.

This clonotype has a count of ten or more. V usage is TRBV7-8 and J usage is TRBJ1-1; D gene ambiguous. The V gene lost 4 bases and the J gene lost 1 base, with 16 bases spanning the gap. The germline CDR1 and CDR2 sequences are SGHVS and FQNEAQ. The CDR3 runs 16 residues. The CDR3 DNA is TGTGCCAGCAGCTCACCTTCGAGGGCCCGGAACACTGAAGCTTTCTTT. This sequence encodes CASSSPSRARNTEAFF. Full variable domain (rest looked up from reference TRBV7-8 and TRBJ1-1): GAGVSQSPRYKVAKRGQDVALRCDPISGHVSLFWYQQALGQGPEFLTYFQNEAQLDKSGLPSDRFFAERPEGSVSTLKIQRTQQEDSAVYLCASSSPSRARNTEAFFGQGTRLTVV.

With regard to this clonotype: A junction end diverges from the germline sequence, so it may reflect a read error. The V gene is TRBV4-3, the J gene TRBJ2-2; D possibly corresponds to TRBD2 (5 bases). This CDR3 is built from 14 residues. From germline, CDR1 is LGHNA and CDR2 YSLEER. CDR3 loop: CASSPHPTPGELLF. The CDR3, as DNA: TGCGCCAGCAGCCCGCACCCCACCCCCGGGGAGCTGCTTTTT.

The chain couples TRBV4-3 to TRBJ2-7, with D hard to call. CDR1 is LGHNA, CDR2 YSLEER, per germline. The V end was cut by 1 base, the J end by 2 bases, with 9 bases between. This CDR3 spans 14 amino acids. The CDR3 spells CASSQGASTYEQYF. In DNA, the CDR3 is TGCGCCAGCAGCCAAGGGGCCAGCACCTACGAGCAGTACTTC.

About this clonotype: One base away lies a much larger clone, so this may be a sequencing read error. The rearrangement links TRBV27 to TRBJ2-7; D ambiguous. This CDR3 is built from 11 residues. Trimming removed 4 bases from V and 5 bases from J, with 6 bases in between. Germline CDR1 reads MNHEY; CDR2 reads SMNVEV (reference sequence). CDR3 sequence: CASSSYHEQYF. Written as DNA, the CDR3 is TGTGCCAGCAGTTCCTACCACGAGCAGTACTTC.

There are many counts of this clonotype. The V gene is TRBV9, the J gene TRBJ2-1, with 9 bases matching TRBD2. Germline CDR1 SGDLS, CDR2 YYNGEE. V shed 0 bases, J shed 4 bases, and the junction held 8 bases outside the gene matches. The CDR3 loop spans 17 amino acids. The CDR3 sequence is CASSVASGGGGYNEQFF. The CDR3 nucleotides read TGTGCCAGCAGCGTAGCTAGTGGCGGGGGGGGTTACAATGAGCAGTTCTTC.

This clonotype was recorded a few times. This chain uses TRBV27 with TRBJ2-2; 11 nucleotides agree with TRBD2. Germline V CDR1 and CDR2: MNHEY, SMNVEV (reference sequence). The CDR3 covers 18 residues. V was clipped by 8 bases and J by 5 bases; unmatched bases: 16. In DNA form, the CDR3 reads TGTGCCAGCGGGGGGGGTAGCGGGAGGGCCGGTGGGACCGGGGAGCTGTTTTTT. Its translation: CASGGGSGRAGGTGELFF.

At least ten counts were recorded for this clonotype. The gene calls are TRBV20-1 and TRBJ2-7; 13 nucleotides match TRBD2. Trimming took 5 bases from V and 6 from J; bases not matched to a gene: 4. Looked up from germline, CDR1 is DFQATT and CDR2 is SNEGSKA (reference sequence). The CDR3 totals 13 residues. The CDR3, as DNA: TGCAGTGCTCGTGGACTAGCGGGAGTCGAGCAGTACTTC. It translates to CSARGLAGVEQYF.

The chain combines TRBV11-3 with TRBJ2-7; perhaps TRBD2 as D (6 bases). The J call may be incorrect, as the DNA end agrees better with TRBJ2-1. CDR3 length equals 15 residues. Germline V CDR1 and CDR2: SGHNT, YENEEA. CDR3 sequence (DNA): TGTGCCAGCAGCCATAGGAGGGGCCCATCCTACGAGCAGTTCTTC. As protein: CASSHRRGPSYEQFF.

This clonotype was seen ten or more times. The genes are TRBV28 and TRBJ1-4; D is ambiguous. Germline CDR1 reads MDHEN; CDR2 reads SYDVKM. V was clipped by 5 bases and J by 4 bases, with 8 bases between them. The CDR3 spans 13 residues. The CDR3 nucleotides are TGTGCCAGCAGTCCCCAAATTAATGAAAAACTGTTTTTT. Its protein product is CASSPQINEKLFF. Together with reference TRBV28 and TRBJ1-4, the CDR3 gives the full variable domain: DVKVTQSSRYLVKRTGEKVFLECVQDMDHENMFWYRQDPGLGLRLIYFSYDVKMKEKGDIPEGYSVSREKKERFSLILESASTNQTSMYLCASSPQINEKLFFGSGTQLSVL.

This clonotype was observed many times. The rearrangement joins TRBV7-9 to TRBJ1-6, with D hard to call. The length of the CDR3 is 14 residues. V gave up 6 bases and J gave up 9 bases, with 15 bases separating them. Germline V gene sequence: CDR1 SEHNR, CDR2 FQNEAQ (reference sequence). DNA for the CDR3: TGTGCCAGCAGTTATCTCCGAGAGGGTTCACCCCTCCACTTT. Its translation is CASSYLREGSPLHF.

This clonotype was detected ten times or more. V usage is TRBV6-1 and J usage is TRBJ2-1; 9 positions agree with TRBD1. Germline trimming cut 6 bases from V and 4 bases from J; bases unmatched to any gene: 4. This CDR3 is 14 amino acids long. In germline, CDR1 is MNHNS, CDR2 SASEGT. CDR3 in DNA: TGTGCCAGCAGCGGGACAGGGCAATACAATGAGCAGTTCTTC. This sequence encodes CASSGTGQYNEQFF.

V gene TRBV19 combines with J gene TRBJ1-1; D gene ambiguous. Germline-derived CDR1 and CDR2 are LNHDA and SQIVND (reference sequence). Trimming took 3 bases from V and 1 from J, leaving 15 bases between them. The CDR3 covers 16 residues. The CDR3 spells CASSMRQQYQNTEAFF. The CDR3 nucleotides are TGTGCCAGTAGTATGAGGCAGCAGTACCAGAACACTGAAGCTTTCTTT.

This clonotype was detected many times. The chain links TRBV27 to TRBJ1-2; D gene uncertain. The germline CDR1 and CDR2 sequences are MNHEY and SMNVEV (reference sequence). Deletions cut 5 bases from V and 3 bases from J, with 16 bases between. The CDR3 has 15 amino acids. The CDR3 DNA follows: TGTGCCAGCAGTCGAACGCCCAGAAAGGACTATGGCTACACCTTC. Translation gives CASSRTPRKDYGYTF.

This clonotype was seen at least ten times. The CDR3 nucleotides read TGTGCCAGCAGGGGAGGACAGGCCGACTACAATGAGCAGTTCTTC. This translates into CASRGGQADYNEQFF. The gene calls are TRBV6-1 and TRBJ2-1, with D possibly TRBD1 on 7 matching bases. Germline assignment: CDR1 MNHNS and CDR2 SASEGT. The CDR3 sequence is 15 residues long. The germline V and J ends were trimmed by 6 bases and 3 bases, with 15 bases remaining between them.

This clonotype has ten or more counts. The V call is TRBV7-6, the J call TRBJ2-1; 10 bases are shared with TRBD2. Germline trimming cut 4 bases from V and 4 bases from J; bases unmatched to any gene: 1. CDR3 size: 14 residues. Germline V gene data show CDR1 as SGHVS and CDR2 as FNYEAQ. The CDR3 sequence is CASSSGLAYNEQFF. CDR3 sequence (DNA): TGTGCCAGCAGCTCGGGACTAGCGTACAATGAGCAGTTCTTC.

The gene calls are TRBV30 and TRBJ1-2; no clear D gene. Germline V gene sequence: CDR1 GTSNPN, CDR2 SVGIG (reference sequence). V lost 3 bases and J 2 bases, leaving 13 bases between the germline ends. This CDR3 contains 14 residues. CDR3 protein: CAWRDDGPNYGYTF. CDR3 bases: TGTGCCTGGAGGGACGACGGGCCGAACTATGGCTACACCTTC. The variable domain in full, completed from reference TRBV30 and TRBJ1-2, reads SQTIHQWPATLVQPVGSPLSLECTVEGTSNPNLYWYRQAAGRGLQLLFYSVGIGQISSEVPQNLSASRPQDRQFILSSKKLLLSDSGFYLCAWRDDGPNYGYTFGSGTRLTVV.

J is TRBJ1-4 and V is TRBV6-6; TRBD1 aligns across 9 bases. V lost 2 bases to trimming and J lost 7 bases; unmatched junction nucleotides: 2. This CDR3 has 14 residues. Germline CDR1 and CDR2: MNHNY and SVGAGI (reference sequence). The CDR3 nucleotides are TGTGCCAGCAGTTACGTACAGGGGGCTGAAAAACTGTTTTTT. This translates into CASSYVQGAEKLFF.

CDR3 DNA: TGTGCCAGCAGTCCGGGCCAATGGGGTGAGCAGTTCTTC. Translated: CASSPGQWGEQFF. The chain has TRBV27 and TRBJ2-1, with unresolved D. Germline CDR1 is MNHEY and CDR2 is SMNVEV (reference sequence). Trimming shortened V by 5 bases and J by 9 bases, and 14 bases separated the two germline ends. CDR3 length: 13 amino acids.

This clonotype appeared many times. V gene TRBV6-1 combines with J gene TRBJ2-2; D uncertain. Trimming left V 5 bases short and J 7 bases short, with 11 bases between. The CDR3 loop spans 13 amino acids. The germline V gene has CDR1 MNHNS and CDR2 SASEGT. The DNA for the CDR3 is TGTGCCAGCAGTCTCACAGAAAACGGGGAGCTGTTTTTT. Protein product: CASSLTENGELFF.

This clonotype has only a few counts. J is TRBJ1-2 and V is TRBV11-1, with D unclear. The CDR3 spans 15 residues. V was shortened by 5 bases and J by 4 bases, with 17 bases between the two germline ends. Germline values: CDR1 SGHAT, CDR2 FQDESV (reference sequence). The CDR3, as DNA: TGTGCCAGCAGCACGACCCGGGAAGCGGGCTATGGCTACACCTTC. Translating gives CASSTTREAGYGYTF.